The sequence of this TCR beta chain was determined in a study of ipilimumab plus nivolumab after autologous stem cell transplantation. Study observations and caveats: TCR repertoire, Treg phenotype and gut microbiota reportedly support more study of this approach.

The repertoire was sequenced with immunoSEQ multiplex PCR; TCRdb's copy has only in-frame clones and lacks some. The table lists around 20,000 clones, more than 60% of them singletons, with 20% to 25% in the top ten. This clone was seen only once. Antigen: not known. After removal of 4 bases from V and 3 bases from J, the junction contained 5 bases not matched to a gene. The length of the CDR3 is 14 residues. Germline values: CDR1 SGHTA, CDR2 FQGNSA. Sequencing was performed on PBMCs, taken in a trial of ipilimumab plus nivolumab as post-transplant consolidation. This sequence joins TRBV7-2 and TRBJ2-7; 8 bases align to TRBD1. This clonotype was obtained from a male donor with diffuse large B-cell lymphoma. In DNA, the CDR3 is TGTGCCAGCAGCTCCAGACAGGGGCGCTACGAGCAGTACTTC. It is translated as CASSSRQGRYEQYF.